This TCR beta chain was obtained from a study of regulatory T cells in long-lasting Graves disease. Researchers made TCR beta libraries by using iRepertoire HTBI primers and running Arm-PCR on CDR3 regions. Each CDR3 protein gets one entry after TCRdb re-called the multiplex PCR reads with MiXCR. There are around 420,000 distinct CDR3 sequences in the sample; 15% to 17% occur only once, and about a fifth lies in the top ten. This clonotype was observed at least ten times. What it recognizes is unknown. The study's findings and limits: Rather than thyroid tissue, only peripheral blood underwent study.

As to time point: newly diagnosed GD, antithyroid drugs for less than 3 months. The authors made the TCR library using RNA they extracted from PBMCs. Germline V gives CDR1 SGDLS, CDR2 YYNGEE. This CDR3 has 14 amino acids. V was pared by 0 bases and J by 5 bases, with 9 bases between. This TCR derives from a female donor with Graves disease. The V call is TRBV9, the J call TRBJ2-1; D unresolved. The sample consisted of peripheral blood mononuclear cells (PBMCs), taken at new diagnosis, from a patient treated with antithyroid drugs. Written as DNA, the CDR3 is TGTGCCAGCAGCGTAGGTGCCGGCCACAATGAGCAGTTCTTC. Translation gives CASSVGAGHNEQFF.